Below are 27 T cell receptor beta chains sequenced from a single sample in a study of blood T cells in healthy people across ages. Then a second PCR, running roughly 7 to 11 cycles, was carried out with a sample-barcoded 5' primer and a J-beta primer mix. One entry per CDR3 protein results from TCRdb running MiXCR on the 5' RACE reads. The profile shows roughly 410,000 distinct CDR3 sequences, roughly half of them singletons. Sequencing was done on a sample of blood. All receptors come from a man aged 55 to 70 in good health.

The sample holds one count of this clonotype. A read error may account for a junction end that differs from germline. V gene TRBV7-2 combines with J gene TRBJ2-5; no clear D gene. The CDR3 contains 13 residues. Germline CDR1 is SGHTA and CDR2 is FQGNSA. CDR3: CASSLWAREAQYF. CDR3 bases: TGTGCCAGCAGCTTATGGGCGAGAGAGGCCCAGTACTTC.

J is TRBJ2-6 and V is TRBV20-1, with D uncertain. Germline V gives CDR1 DFQATT, CDR2 SNEGSKA (reference sequence). This CDR3 contains 15 residues. Trimming left V 2 bases short and J 2 bases short, with 10 bases between. CDR3 region: CSARSGLTGANVLTF. The DNA for the CDR3 is TGCAGTGCTAGAAGTGGGCTGACTGGGGCCAACGTCCTGACTTTC.

CDR3 bases: TGTGCCAGCACCCGGGCAGGCTCAACTAATGAAAAACTGTTTTTT. It yields the protein CASTRAGSTNEKLFF. The chain links TRBV12-3 or TRBV12-4 to TRBJ1-4, with no clear D. The CDR3 is 15 residues long. V was cut by 7 bases and J by 0 bases, with 12 bases left in between.

The chain employs TRBV5-1 and TRBJ2-4; D uncertain. The J call may be mistaken, given a closer DNA end match to TRBJ2-5. This CDR3 contains 13 residues. Germline values: CDR1 SGHRS, CDR2 YFSETQ. The CDR3, as DNA: TGCGCCAGCAGCTTCCAGTTGGAGGAGACCCAGTACTTC. Amino acids: CASSFQLEETQYF.

This clonotype has a single count. The chain recombines TRBV20-1 with TRBJ1-4; D is unclear. Germline V lookup: CDR1 DFQATT, CDR2 SNEGSKA (reference sequence). This CDR3 contains 14 residues. The V end was cut by 6 bases, the J end by 0 bases, with 11 bases between. For the CDR3, the DNA is TGCAGTGCAAGGCCCCAGTCAACTAATGAAAAACTGTTTTTT. It codes for CSARPQSTNEKLFF.

The V and J genes are TRBV7-8 and TRBJ2-1; 9 nucleotides match TRBD2. V lost 4 bases to trimming and J lost 5 bases; unmatched junction nucleotides: 12. Germline assignment: CDR1 SGHVS and CDR2 FQNEAQ. This CDR3 spans 17 amino acids. The CDR3 reads CASSYRWKAGGNNEQFF. CDR3 nucleotide sequence: TGTGCCAGCAGCTATCGGTGGAAGGCGGGAGGGAACAATGAGCAGTTCTTC.

This clonotype was picked up a small number of times. This sequence joins TRBV5-1 and TRBJ1-2; D is unclear. The CDR3 is made up of 15 amino acids. Germline CDR1 is SGHRS and CDR2 is YFSETQ. V lost 4 bases and J lost 4, with 17 bases in between. The chain's CDR3 is CASSNGTRKIYGYTF. The CDR3 bases are TGCGCCAGCAGCAACGGTACCAGAAAAATCTATGGCTACACCTTC.

The chain links TRBV12-5 to TRBJ1-5; the match to TRBD1 covers 7 bases. V lost 5 bases, J lost 0 bases, and 7 bases stayed unmatched. The CDR3 is 16 residues long. Germline V gives CDR1 LGHNT, CDR2 FRNRAP. CDR3 loop: CASGNRQGLSNQPQHF. The CDR3 DNA is TGTGCTAGTGGTAATCGACAGGGACTTAGCAATCAGCCCCAGCATTTT.

This clonotype was recorded many times. The rearrangement joins TRBV29-1 to TRBJ2-5, with D possibly TRBD1 on 8 matching bases. The germline V and J ends were trimmed by 6 bases and 5 bases, with 13 bases remaining between them. The CDR3 has 12 amino acids. From germline, CDR1 is SQVTM and CDR2 ANQGSEA. This chain's CDR3 is CSVTGGGETQYF. The CDR3 region has the DNA TGCAGCGTAACAGGGGGGGGGGAGACCCAGTACTTC.

In this sample, this clonotype turned up a few times. The CDR3 loop is CAISVGSFLGDGYTF. CDR3 bases: TGTGCCATCAGTGTGGGCTCATTCCTTGGTGATGGCTACACCTTC. V usage is TRBV10-3 and J usage is TRBJ1-2; D is unclear. The CDR3 is 15 residues long. CDR1 and CDR2 (germline): ENHRY, SYGVKD. V was clipped by 4 bases and J by 6 bases, with 18 bases between them.

The chain carries TRBV20-1 and TRBJ2-5; possible D gene TRBD2, 7 bases. The CDR3 loop spans 14 amino acids. The V gene's germline CDR1 is DFQATT and CDR2 SNEGSKA (reference sequence). Trimming took off 6 bases at V and 5 bases at J, with 19 bases between the two ends. CDR3 sequence (DNA): TGCAGTGCATGTACAGGGAGGGTCGGGGAGACCCAGTACTTC. It encodes CSACTGRVGETQYF.

The table lists this clonotype with many counts. The genes are TRBV27 and TRBJ2-3; D may be TRBD2 (6 bases). The V gene lost 5 bases and the J gene lost 2 bases, with 11 bases spanning the gap. This CDR3 is built from 14 residues. CDR1 is MNHEY, CDR2 SMNVEV, per germline (reference sequence). The DNA for the CDR3 is TGTGCCAGCAGTCCGCGGGGTCACACAGATACGCAGTATTTT. This codes for CASSPRGHTDTQYF.

This clonotype was detected a few times. V and J are TRBV9 and TRBJ2-1, with TRBD2 matching 12 bases. V shed 0 bases and J 0 bases; nucleotides not matched to a gene: 22. Germline V gene data show CDR1 as SGDLS and CDR2 as YYNGEE. This CDR3 comprises 24 residues. CDR3 sequence reads: CASSVGRTSLEVLAGGSSYNEQFF. DNA for the CDR3: TGTGCCAGCAGCGTAGGGCGGACCTCTCTAGAGGTACTAGCGGGGGGCAGCTCCTACAATGAGCAGTTCTTC. The full variable domain, with the rest looked up from reference TRBV9 and TRBJ2-1, is DSGVTQTPKHLITATGQRVTLRCSPRSGDLSVYWYQQSLDQGLQFLIQYYNGEERAKGNILERFSAQQFPDLHSELNLSSLELGDSALYFCASSVGRTSLEVLAGGSSYNEQFFGPGTRLTVL.

A few counts support this clonotype. The junction departs from germline at one end; a sequencing error may be responsible. The chain couples TRBV20-1 to TRBJ2-7, with 10 bases identical to TRBD2. The DNA end is a closer match to TRBJ2-5, so the J assignment may be wrong. Germline assignment: CDR1 DFQATT and CDR2 SNEGSKA (reference sequence). The CDR3 contains 18 residues. CDR3 sequence (DNA): TGCAGTACTAGAGAACGGACTAGCGGAGTTAGAGGGAGGGAGACCCAGTACTTC. Its protein is CSTRERTSGVRGRETQYF.

The CDR3 bases are TGTGCCAGCAGCTTGGCCGGGGGCCTAAGGGGGCATGGCTACACCTTC. The encoded protein is CASSLAGGLRGHGYTF. The chain carries TRBV5-5 and TRBJ1-2; 7 nucleotides agree with TRBD1. Looked up from germline, CDR1 is SGHKS and CDR2 is YYEKEE (reference sequence). The V segment lost 0 bases and the J segment 6 bases; nucleotides outside the gene matches: 11. This CDR3 is built from 16 residues. Using reference TRBV5-5 and TRBJ1-2 for the parts outside the CDR3, the full variable domain is DAGVTQSPTHLIKTRGQQVTLRCSPISGHKSVSWYQQVLGQGPQFIFQYYEKEERGRGNFPDRFSARQFPNYSSELNVNALLLGDSALYLCASSLAGGLRGHGYTFGSGTRLTVV.

The chain employs TRBV28 and TRBJ2-7, with D unresolved. The V end was cut by 4 bases, the J end by 2 bases, with 12 bases between. The CDR3 length is 14 residues. The germline V gene has CDR1 MDHEN and CDR2 SYDVKM. The DNA for the CDR3 is TGTGCCAGCAGTTCTAGGGCCGTTCCCTACGAGCAGTACTTC. It translates to CASSSRAVPYEQYF.

This clonotype has a handful of counts. The rearrangement links TRBV7-8 to TRBJ1-1; maybe TRBD1 (5 bases). Germline CDR1 reads SGHVS; CDR2 reads FQNEAQ. V lost 5 bases, J lost 1 base, and 11 bases lay in between. The CDR3 length is 14 residues. CDR3: CASSAGHSNTEAFF. In DNA, the CDR3 is TGTGCCAGCAGCGCAGGACACTCGAACACTGAAGCTTTCTTT.

The chain uses TRBV20-1 and TRBJ2-2; TRBD2 is a possible D gene (6 bases). The CDR3 is 16 residues long. Germline loops: CDR1 DFQATT, CDR2 SNEGSKA (reference sequence). The V end was cut by 6 bases, the J end by 5 bases, with 22 bases between. The CDR3, as DNA: TGCAGTGCCCAGAGAGGGGCAGCCGGAGGGACCGGGGAGCTGTTTTTT. Protein product: CSAQRGAAGGTGELFF.

This sequence joins TRBV3-1 and TRBJ2-3; D perhaps matches TRBD1 (5 bases). The ends were cut back, 1 base at V and 6 bases at J, with 17 bases in the middle. Per germline, CDR1 LGHDT and CDR2 YNNKEL (reference sequence). This CDR3 has 16 amino acids. This chain's CDR3 is CASSQAATFRADTQYF. The CDR3 nucleotides read TGTGCCAGCAGCCAAGCCGCGACATTCAGGGCGGATACGCAGTATTTT.

This sequence joins TRBV12-5 and TRBJ2-7; D gene unclear. V was trimmed by 7 bases and J by 5 bases, leaving 24 bases between them. Germline V CDR1 and CDR2: LGHNT, FRNRAP. The CDR3 consists of 16 residues. CDR3: CASAPFSQAVGDEQYF. The CDR3 coding sequence is TGTGCTAGTGCCCCGTTCTCCCAGGCGGTTGGGGACGAGCAGTACTTC.

As to this clonotype: Mismatch with germline at one junction end may stem from a read error. The rearrangement uses TRBV7-7 and TRBJ2-5, with D perhaps given as TRBD1 or TRBD2 (7 bases each). Germline CDR1 and CDR2: SSHAT and FNYEAQ (reference sequence). CDR3 length equals 15 residues. CDR3 DNA sequence: TGTGCTAGCAGCTTAGATTCAGGGGGGGAAGAGACCCAGTACTTC. As protein: CASSLDSGGEETQYF.

The chain recombines TRBV19 with TRBJ2-5; TRBD2 agrees at 8 bases. Trimming at V came to 4 bases and at J to 5 bases, leaving 3 bases not matched to a gene. Per the germline V gene, CDR1 is LNHDA and CDR2 is SQIVND (reference sequence). The CDR3 contains 13 residues. CDR3 loop: CASSTTSVETQYF. CDR3 bases: TGTGCCAGTAGTACGACTAGCGTCGAGACCCAGTACTTC.

The chain has TRBV30 and TRBJ1-1, with a tentative D call TRBD1 (6 bases). Germline assignment: CDR1 GTSNPN and CDR2 SVGIG (reference sequence). The CDR3 extends over 17 amino acids. Trimming cost V 8 bases and J 0 bases, with 25 bases left between them. The CDR3 sequence: CAQRGSPRGIMNTEAFF. CDR3 coding DNA: TGTGCCCAGCGGGGCAGCCCAAGGGGGATAATGAACACTGAAGCTTTCTTT.

V usage is TRBV30 and J usage is TRBJ2-1, with 11 bases identical to TRBD2. V lost 5 bases and J lost 3; bases outside the gene matches: 3. Looked up from germline, CDR1 is GTSNPN and CDR2 is SVGIG (reference sequence). CDR3 length equals 14 residues. In nucleotides, the CDR3 is TGTGCCTGGCACGGGACTAGCGGCTACAATGAGCAGTTCTTC. Its protein is CAWHGTSGYNEQFF.

The table lists this clonotype with a few counts. V usage is TRBV7-9 and J usage is TRBJ1-2, with a tentative D call TRBD1 (5 bases). V lost 5 bases to trimming and J lost 4 bases, with 14 bases between them. CDR3 length: 14 amino acids. Germline V CDR1 and CDR2: SEHNR, FQNEAQ (reference sequence). The CDR3 spells CASSATGTAYGYTF. CDR3 nucleotide sequence: TGTGCCAGCAGCGCAACCGGGACGGCCTATGGCTACACCTTC. Complete variable domain (other parts from reference TRBV7-9 and TRBJ1-2): DTGVSQNPRHKITKRGQNVTFRCDPISEHNRLYWYRQTLGQGPEFLTYFQNEAQLEKSRLLSDRFSAERPKGSFSTLEIQRTEQGDSAMYLCASSATGTAYGYTFGSGTRLTVV.

The V call is TRBV6-5, the J call TRBJ1-4; 7 positions match TRBD1. V shed 6 bases and J 2 bases; nucleotides not matched to a gene: 3. The CDR3 has 14 amino acids. The germline V gene has CDR1 MNHEY and CDR2 SVGAGI. The DNA of the CDR3 is TGTGCCAGCAGCCAACAGGGGACTAATGAAAAACTGTTTTTT. Protein sequence: CASSQQGTNEKLFF.

The V call is TRBV21-1, the J call TRBJ2-7; the table calls TRBD1, which could not be checked here. TRBV21-1 is a documented pseudogene. This CDR3 is 17 amino acids long. CDR3 loop: CASSKGIGQGLPYEQYF. The CDR3, as DNA: TGTGCCAGCAGCAAGGGGATCGGACAGGGCCTTCCCTACGAGCAGTACTTC.